A selection of T cell receptor beta chains follows, all from one sample in a study of vaccination and CD4 T cells after COVID-19. The antigens of these receptors remain unknown. MiXCR, applied by TCRdb to the PCR reads, yields one record per CDR3 protein. The sample carries over 11,000 distinct CDR3 sequences, around a third recorded once. The source material was CD4+ T cells from blood, cultured in vitro, sampled after SARS-CoV-2 vaccination. The receptors stem from a human donor who had recovered from COVID-19. Each CDR3 is given with its conserved first and last residue. D genes are given only for firm matches. Some rows have no size entry. The others give once, few or many, or a class for an expanded clone.

>NA|NA|TRBV20-1|TRBJ2-3
TGCAGTGCTAGACAATCCAGCGCCTCTAGCACAGATACGCTGTATTTT
CSARQSSASSTDTLYF
>NA|NA|TRBV19|TRBJ2-3
TGTGCCAGTAGTCGACCCGGGACTTCAGGCACAGATACGCAGTATTTT
CASSRPGTSGTDTQYF
>TRBD1|NA|TRBV11-2|TRBJ2-7
TGTGCCAGCAGCCTTCGCTGGACAGGGCTCTCCGACGAGCAGTACTTC
CASSLRWTGLSDEQYF
>NA|NA|TRBV7-2|TRBJ2-7
TGTGCCAGCAGCTTAGGTATCCTGTCCCCCTACGAGCAGTACTTC
CASSLGILSPYEQYF
>NA|few|TRBV7-2|TRBJ2-1
TGTGCCAGCAGCCCCAGGATGACCCACAATGAGCAGTTCTTC
CASSPRMTHNEQFF
>NA|NA|TRBV25-1|TRBJ2-1
TGTGCTAGCAGTGACAACCTCAGGAGCTCCTACAATGAGCAGTTCTTC
CASSDNLRSSYNEQFF
>NA|few|TRBV7-2|TRBJ1-4
TGTGCCAGCAGCTTATTCCAGGGAACTAATGAAAAACTGTTTTTT
CASSLFQGTNEKLFF
>NA|NA|TRBV28|TRBJ1-5
TGTGCGGTTGTGGAGCCCCCCAATCAGCCCCAGCATTTT
CAVVEPPNQPQHF
>NA|NA|TRBV18|TRBJ1-1
TGTGCCAACTCACCTGGGGCAGAGGTTAACACTGAAGCTTTCTTT
CANSPGAEVNTEAFF
>NA|once|TRBV4-3|TRBJ1-4
TGCGCCAGCAGCCAACGCCCCCCGGACCGTAGAACTGTTGAAAAACTGTTTTTT
CASSQRPPDRRTVEKLFF
>NA|NA|TRBV9|TRBJ1-2
TGTGCCAGCAGCTCCCCAGGTTGGGTTAACTATGGCTACACCTTC
CASSSPGWVNYGYTF
>NA|NA|TRBV6-2/TRBV6-3|TRBJ2-1
TGTGCCAGCAGTTTAGAGACGCCTTCCGCGGAGCAGTTCTTC
CASSLETPSAEQFF
>TRBD2|few|TRBV2|TRBJ2-1
TGTGCCAGCAGTGAAGGTAGCGGGAAACGGACAAACGGGGATGAGCAGTTCTTC
CASSEGSGKRTNGDEQFF
>NA|NA|TRBV19|TRBJ1-2
TGTGCCAGTAGTAGGCCGGACACGAGAACTTCTAACTATGGCTACACCTTC
CASSRPDTRTSNYGYTF
>NA|NA|TRBV4-1|TRBJ1-6
TGCGCCAGCAGCCAAGGATGGGGCAGGACGGGCAATTCACCCCTCCACTTT
CASSQGWGRTGNSPLHF
>NA|few|TRBV27|TRBJ1-5
TGTGCCAGCAGTTTAAGGTCCATGGGTCAGCCCCAGCATTTT
CASSLRSMGQPQHF
>NA|few|TRBV20-1|TRBJ1-2
TGCAGTGCCAGCCCCCGAACAGGGTCTAACTATGGCTACACCTTC
CSASPRTGSNYGYTF
>NA|few|TRBV7-2|TRBJ2-1
TGTGCCAGCAGCCCGGTAACCAATGAGCAGTTCTTC
CASSPVTNEQFF
>TRBD1|NA|TRBV20-1|TRBJ1-5
TGCAGTGCTAGGGGGGACAGGGGGGCGAATCAGCCCCAGCATTTT
CSARGDRGANQPQHF
>NA|NA|TRBV20-1|TRBJ1-2
TGCAGTGCCCCCCCAGGGTCGGGCGGCTACACCTTC
CSAPPGSGGYTF
>NA|NA|TRBV2|TRBJ1-6
TGTGCCAGCAGTGAACAGGTCCTCAATAATTCACCCCTCCACTTT
CASSEQVLNNSPLHF
>TRBD1|NA|TRBV11-2|TRBJ1-1
TGTGCCAGCAGCTTAACCCCAGGGGGAAACGCTGAAGCTTTCTTT
CASSLTPGGNAEAFF
>NA|NA|TRBV5-1|TRBJ2-2
TGCGCCAGCAGCTTGCGTAGCGGGAACACCGGGGAGCTGTTTTTT
CASSLRSGNTGELFF
>NA|few|TRBV7-3|TRBJ2-6
TGTGCCAGCAGCTCCCGGGGTGGCTCTGGGGCCAACGTCCTGACTTTC
CASSSRGGSGANVLTF
>NA|medium-sized|TRBV7-2|TRBJ2-5
TGTGCCAGCAGCCCGGGACCACGCCAAGAGACCCAGTACTTC
CASSPGPRQETQYF
>NA|NA|TRBV30|TRBJ1-5
TGTGCCTGGAGTGTACAAGGTCAGCCCCAGCATTTT
CAWSVQGQPQHF
>NA|NA|TRBV7-2|TRBJ2-6
TGTGCCAGCACCTATAGGGGGGGGGTTCTCTCTGGGGCCAACGTCCTGACTTTC
CASTYRGGVLSGANVLTF
>NA|medium-sized|TRBV6-5|TRBJ1-1
TGTGCCAGCAGTTTAATCCCCAGGCCGATGAACACTGAAGCTTTCTTT
CASSLIPRPMNTEAFF
>TRBD2|NA|TRBV6-2/TRBV6-3|TRBJ2-1
TGTGCCAGCAGTTCCTTCGCTAGCGGGATGAACAATGAGCAGTTCTTC
CASSSFASGMNNEQFF
>NA|NA|TRBV6-2/TRBV6-3|TRBJ2-1
TGTGCCAGCAGTCCCCCTGGCCGTAGAAACTTCTACAATGAGCAGTTCTTC
CASSPPGRRNFYNEQFF
>NA|few|TRBV7-8|TRBJ2-7
TGTGCCAGCAGCTTCCAAAACTACGAGCAGTACTTC
CASSFQNYEQYF
>TRBD2|NA|TRBV6-5|TRBJ2-2
TGTGCCAGCAGTTACGGGACTAGCGGGAACACCGGGGAGCTGTTTTTT
CASSYGTSGNTGELFF
>NA|NA|TRBV7-2|TRBJ1-1
TGTGCCAGCAGCTTGGGGCCGGGGAGGGCGTCGACTGAAGCTTTCTTT
CASSLGPGRASTEAFF
>NA|NA|TRBV19|TRBJ1-5
TGTGCCAGTAGCCGAGACAGTCGGGATCAGCCCCAGCATTTT
CASSRDSRDQPQHF
>NA|NA|TRBV18|TRBJ1-1
TGTGCCAGCTCACTATCAAGGAACACTGAAGCTTTCTTT
CASSLSRNTEAFF
>NA|few|TRBV20-1|TRBJ1-3
TGCAGTGCTAGAGCCCCCTACTCTGGAAACACCATATATTTT
CSARAPYSGNTIYF
>NA|few|TRBV20-1|TRBJ2-3
TGCAGTGCTAGACGGGGTAGCAGAACTAGCACAGATACGCAGTATTTT
CSARRGSRTSTDTQYF
>TRBD2|NA|TRBV20-1|TRBJ2-7
TGCAGTGCTAGACCCCACGGCGGGGGTTACGAGCAGTACTTC
CSARPHGGGYEQYF
>TRBD1|NA|TRBV2|TRBJ2-7
TGTGCCAGCAGTCAGGACAGGCTGTACTCCTACGAGCAGTACTTC
CASSQDRLYSYEQYF
>NA|few|TRBV7-2|TRBJ2-5
TGTGCCAGCAGCTTCCCGCCGGAAGAGACCCAGTACTTC
CASSFPPEETQYF
>NA|NA|TRBV4-1|TRBJ2-7
TGCGCCAGCAGCCAAGATATTTGGGGTTCCCCCTACGAGCAGTACTTC
CASSQDIWGSPYEQYF
>NA|once|TRBV28|TRBJ2-7
TGTGCCACCCAGGGGAACGGACCCACCTACGAGCAGTACTTC
CATQGNGPTYEQYF
>TRBD1|few|TRBV14|TRBJ2-5
TGTGCCAGCAGCCACAGGACAGGGTGGGGACAAGAGACCCAGTACTTC
CASSHRTGWGQETQYF
>TRBD2|few|TRBV4-3|TRBJ2-3
TGCGCCAGCAGCCAACTGGGACTAGCTATGGGGAGGGATACGCAGTATTTT
CASSQLGLAMGRDTQYF
>NA|NA|TRBV5-1|TRBJ2-4
TGCGCCAGCAGCTTGTCGGGAGAGTTCAAAAACATTCAGTACTTC
CASSLSGEFKNIQYF
>NA|NA|TRBV11-2|TRBJ1-2
TGTGCCAGCAGCTTGTTGTCAGGCGGTGGCAACACCTTC
CASSLLSGGGNTF
>TRBD1|NA|TRBV7-2|TRBJ2-1
TGTGCCAGCAGCCGACCGGGGACAGGGGTGCATGAGCAGTTCTTC
CASSRPGTGVHEQFF
>NA|few|TRBV20-1|TRBJ1-5
TGCAGTGCTAGAGGACAAACTAGCAATCAGCCCCAGCATTTT
CSARGQTSNQPQHF
>NA|NA|TRBV30|TRBJ2-7
TGTGCCTGGAGTACCCTGGGCTACGAGCAGTACTTC
CAWSTLGYEQYF
>TRBD2|NA|TRBV6-1|TRBJ2-3
TGTGCCAGCAGGACTAGCGGGAGGGTTAGCACAGATACGCAGTATTTT
CASRTSGRVSTDTQYF
>TRBD1|few|TRBV7-2|TRBJ1-2
TGTGCCAGCAGGGTCGGGACAGTCGCCGGCTACACCTTC
CASRVGTVAGYTF
>TRBD1|NA|TRBV7-8|TRBJ2-7
TGTGCCAGCAGCTTCAGAGACGGACAGGGTGGCGAGCAGTACTTC
CASSFRDGQGGEQYF
>NA|few|TRBV7-2|TRBJ1-4
TGTGCCAGCAGCAAGGGACGGCCACCGGGGGAAAAACTGTTTTTT
CASSKGRPPGEKLFF
>TRBD1|NA|TRBV28|TRBJ1-2
TGTGCCACCCAAGGGGGCGAAGTGGGTTATGGCTACACCTTC
CATQGGEVGYGYTF